This TCR beta chain is from a study of blood T cell repertoires in COVID-19. Germline-derived CDR1 and CDR2 are SGHDT and YYEEEE. CDR3 size: 14 residues. The V and J ends lost 1 base and 1 base, in that order; junction bases with no gene match: 2. Using immunoSEQ multiplex PCR, the repertoire was profiled, and TCRdb retains in-frame clones only, with some absent. This sample has 95,000 to 150,000 clones; about 74% occur once, and the top ten carry roughly 8.6%. To note about this clone: Additional DNA sequences in this sample encode the identical CDR3.

This TCR was recovered from a human donor in a cohort sampled during active COVID-19. The sample was peripheral blood. The genes are TRBV5-6 and TRBJ2-7, with 7 bases lining up with TRBD1. In DNA form, the CDR3 reads TGTGCCAGCAGCTTGTGGGACAGTTCCTACGAGCAGTACTTC. It specifies CASSLWDSSYEQYF.